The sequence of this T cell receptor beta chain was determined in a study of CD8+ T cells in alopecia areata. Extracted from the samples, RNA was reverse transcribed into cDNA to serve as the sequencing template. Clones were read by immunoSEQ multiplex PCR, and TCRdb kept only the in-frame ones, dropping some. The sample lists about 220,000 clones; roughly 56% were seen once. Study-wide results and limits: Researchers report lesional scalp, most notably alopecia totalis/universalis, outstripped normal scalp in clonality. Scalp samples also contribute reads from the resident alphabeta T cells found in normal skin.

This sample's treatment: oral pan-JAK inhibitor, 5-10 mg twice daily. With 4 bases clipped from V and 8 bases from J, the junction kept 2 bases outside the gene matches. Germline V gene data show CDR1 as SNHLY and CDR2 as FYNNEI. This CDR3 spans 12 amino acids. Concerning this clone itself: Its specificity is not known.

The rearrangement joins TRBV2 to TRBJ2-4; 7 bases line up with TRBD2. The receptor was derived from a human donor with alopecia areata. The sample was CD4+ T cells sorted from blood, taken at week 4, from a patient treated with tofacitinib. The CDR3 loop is CASSVRGDIQYF. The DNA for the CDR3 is TGTGCCAGCAGTGTACGGGGGGACATTCAGTACTTC.